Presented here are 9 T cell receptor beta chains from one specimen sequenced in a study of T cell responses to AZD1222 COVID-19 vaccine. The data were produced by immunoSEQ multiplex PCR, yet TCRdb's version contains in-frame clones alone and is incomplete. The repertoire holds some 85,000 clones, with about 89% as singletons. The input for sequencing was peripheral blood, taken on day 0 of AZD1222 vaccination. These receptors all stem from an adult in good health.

The CDR3 sequence: CAWSGNLRGETQYF. The DNA for the CDR3 is TGTGCCTGGAGTGGGAACCTTCGGGGTGAGACCCAGTACTTC. The chain joins TRBV30 to TRBJ2-5; tentatively, D is TRBD2 (5 bases). Germline CDR1 is GTSNPN and CDR2 is SVGIG (reference sequence). The CDR3 has 14 amino acids. V was cut by 1 base and J by 5 bases, with 14 bases left in between.

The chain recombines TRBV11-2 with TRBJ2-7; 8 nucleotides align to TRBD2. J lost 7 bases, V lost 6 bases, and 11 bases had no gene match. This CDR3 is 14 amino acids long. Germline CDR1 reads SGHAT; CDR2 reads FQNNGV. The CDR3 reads CASSPGLGGEEQYF. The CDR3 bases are TGTGCCAGCAGTCCGGGACTAGGGGGAGAAGAGCAGTACTTC. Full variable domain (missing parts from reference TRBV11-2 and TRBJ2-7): EAGVAQSPRYKIIEKRQSVAFWCNPISGHATLYWYQQILGQGPKLLIQFQNNGVVDDSQLPKDRFSAERLKGVDSTLKIQPAKLEDSAVYLCASSPGLGGEEQYFGPGTRLTVT.

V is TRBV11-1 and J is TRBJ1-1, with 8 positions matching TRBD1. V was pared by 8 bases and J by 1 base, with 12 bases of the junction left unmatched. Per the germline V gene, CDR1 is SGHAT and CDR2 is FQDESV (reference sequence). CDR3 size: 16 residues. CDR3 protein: CASAKPPGTGNTEAFF. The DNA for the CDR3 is TGTGCCAGCGCAAAACCTCCCGGGACAGGGAACACTGAAGCTTTCTTT.

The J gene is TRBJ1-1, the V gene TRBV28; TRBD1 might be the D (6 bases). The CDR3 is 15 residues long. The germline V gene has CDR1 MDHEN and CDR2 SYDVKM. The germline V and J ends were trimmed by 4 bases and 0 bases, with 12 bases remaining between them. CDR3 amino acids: CASSSPQGMNTEAFF. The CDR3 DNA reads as TGTGCCAGCAGTTCCCCCCAGGGGATGAACACTGAAGCTTTCTTT.

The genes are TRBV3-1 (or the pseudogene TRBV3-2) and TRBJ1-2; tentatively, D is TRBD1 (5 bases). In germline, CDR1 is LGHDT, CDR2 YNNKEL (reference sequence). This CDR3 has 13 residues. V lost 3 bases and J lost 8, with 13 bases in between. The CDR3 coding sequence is TGTGCCAGCAGCCACGACTGGACAAGCGGCTACACCTTC. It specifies CASSHDWTSGYTF.

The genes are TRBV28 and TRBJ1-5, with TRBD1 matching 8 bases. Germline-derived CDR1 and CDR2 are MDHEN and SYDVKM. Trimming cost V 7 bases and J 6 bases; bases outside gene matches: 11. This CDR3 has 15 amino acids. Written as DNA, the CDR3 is TGTGCCAGCACCCTCTCGGCAGGGGGCTCTCAGCCCCAGCATTTT. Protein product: CASTLSAGGSQPQHF.

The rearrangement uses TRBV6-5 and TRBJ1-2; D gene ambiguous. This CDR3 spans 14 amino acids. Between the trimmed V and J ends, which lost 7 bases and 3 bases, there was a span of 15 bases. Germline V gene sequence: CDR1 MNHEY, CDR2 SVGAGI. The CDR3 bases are TGTGCCAGCACCAGGACCGGGAGGGACTATGGCTACACCTTC. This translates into CASTRTGRDYGYTF.

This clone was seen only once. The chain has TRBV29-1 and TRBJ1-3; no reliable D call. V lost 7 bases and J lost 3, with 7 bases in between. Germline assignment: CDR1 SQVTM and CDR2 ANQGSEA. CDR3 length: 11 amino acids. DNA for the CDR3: TGCAGCGGCACAAATGGAAACACCATATATTTT. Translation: CSGTNGNTIYF.

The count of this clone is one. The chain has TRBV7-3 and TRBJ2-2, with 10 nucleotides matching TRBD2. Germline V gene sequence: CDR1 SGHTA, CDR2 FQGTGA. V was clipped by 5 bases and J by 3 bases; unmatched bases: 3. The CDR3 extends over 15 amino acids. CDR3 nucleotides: TGTGCCAGCAGCGCGGGACTAGCGTACACCGGGGAGCTGTTTTTT. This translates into CASSAGLAYTGELFF.